Below, 27 T cell receptor beta chains from the same sample are listed, as sequenced in a study of cytomegalovirus exposure and HLA in healthy donors. PCR employed 60 Vbeta and 13 Jbeta primers. Some clones are missing from TCRdb's copy, which holds only in-frame ones; the method was immunoSEQ multiplex PCR. The sample has some 110,000 clones; 77% are singletons. The sample comprised PBMCs. The receptors here all came from a middle-aged man in good health and CMV-seropositive.

V usage is TRBV30 and J usage is TRBJ2-7; the match to TRBD2 covers 8 bases. The CDR3 spans 11 residues. Germline V gives CDR1 GTSNPN, CDR2 SVGIG (reference sequence). J lost 10 bases, V lost 4 bases, and 6 bases had no gene match. CDR3 in amino acids: CAWMTSVTQYF. DNA for the CDR3: TGTGCCTGGATGACTAGCGTAACTCAGTACTTC.

This clone was counted once. The chain carries TRBV30 and TRBJ2-5; TRBD1 aligns across 9 bases. The CDR3 consists of 14 residues. The trim removed 1 base at V and 5 bases at J, leaving 5 bases unmatched. The V gene's germline CDR1 is GTSNPN and CDR2 SVGIG (reference sequence). The CDR3 DNA reads TGTGCCTGGAGTGACAGGGGGCGGCTGGAGACCCAGTACTTC. It is translated as CAWSDRGRLETQYF.

The chain employs TRBV11-2 and TRBJ2-3; possible D gene TRBD1, 6 bases. Trimming removed 5 bases at V and 6 bases at J, with 24 bases between. The CDR3 covers 17 residues. Germline V gene data show CDR1 as SGHAT and CDR2 as FQNNGV. CDR3 nucleotides: TGTGCCAGCAGCATGCGTCGAGGGGCGGTAAGGGGGGATACGCAGTATTTT. It yields the protein CASSMRRGAVRGDTQYF.

This clone came up once. Sequence at one end of the junction differs from germline and may be a read error. The chain carries TRBV13 and TRBJ1-6; no definite D call. This CDR3 is 18 amino acids long. In germline, CDR1 is PRHDT, CDR2 FYEKMQ (reference sequence). The CDR3 is CASSLGGSGSSYNSPLHF. The CDR3 bases are TGTGCCAGCAGTTTAGGCGGGTCGGGGAGCTCCTATAATTCACCCCTCCACTTT. Complete variable domain (other parts from reference TRBV13 and TRBJ1-6): AAGVIQSPRHLIKEKRETATLKCYPIPRHDTVYWYQQGPGQDPQFLISFYEKMQSDKGSIPDRFSAQQFSDYHSELNMSSLELGDSALYFCASSLGGSGSSYNSPLHFGNGTRLTVT.

The chain recombines TRBV7-3 with TRBJ1-2; D is perhaps TRBD1 (5 bases). The V end was cut by 1 base, the J end by 6 bases, with 9 bases between. The CDR3 is 13 amino acids. In germline, CDR1 is SGHTA, CDR2 FQGTGA. CDR3 bases: TGTGCCAGCAGCTTAATCGGGGGTGATGGCTACACCTTC. It codes for CASSLIGGDGYTF.

In this sample, this clone turned up once. CDR3 in DNA: TGTGCCAGCACCGAGGGTGAAAAACTGTTTTTT. Translation: CASTEGEKLFF. This chain connects TRBV6-6 to TRBJ1-4; D gene uncertain. The CDR3 sequence is 11 residues long. V was cut by 7 bases and J by 7 bases, with 7 bases left in between. CDR1 and CDR2 from the germline V gene are MNHNY and SVGAGI (reference sequence).

The chain uses TRBV6-1 and TRBJ1-1; D remains ambiguous. Germline CDR1 and CDR2: MNHNS and SASEGT. This CDR3 region has 14 residues. V lost 4 bases and J lost 1, with 10 bases in between. CDR3 nucleotide sequence: TGTGCCAGCAGTGTAGAGGTCGGGAACACTGAAGCTTTCTTT. It codes for CASSVEVGNTEAFF.

The gene calls are TRBV5-1 and TRBJ1-2, with 7 bases that match TRBD1. J lost 6 bases, V lost 6 bases, and 5 bases had no gene match. The CDR3 is 12 amino acids. Germline V CDR1 and CDR2: SGHRS, YFSETQ. The CDR3 loop reads CASKTDRNGYTF. The DNA of the CDR3 is TGCGCCAGCAAGACGGACAGGAATGGCTACACCTTC.

The rearrangement links TRBV9 to TRBJ1-6; TRBD1 is a possible D gene (5 bases). The length of the CDR3 is 14 residues. Germline lookup yields CDR1 SGDLS and CDR2 YYNGEE. V gave up 3 bases and J gave up 2 bases, with 6 bases separating them. The CDR3 is CASSGTTYNSPLHF. The CDR3 DNA reads as TGTGCCAGCAGCGGGACAACCTATAATTCACCCCTCCACTTT.

The chain joins TRBV7-9 to TRBJ1-2; 9 nucleotides align to TRBD1. The CDR3 has 17 residues. The germline V gene has CDR1 SEHNR and CDR2 FQNEAQ (reference sequence). The V and J ends lost 2 bases and 0 bases, in that order; junction bases with no gene match: 7. The CDR3 DNA sequence: TGTGCCAGCAGCTTAAGTGACAGGGGGGCGTCTAACTATGGCTACACCTTC. Amino acid sequence: CASSLSDRGASNYGYTF.

This CDR3 reads CASSADFTDTQYF. CDR3 bases: TGTGCCAGCAGCGCGGACTTCACAGATACGCAGTATTTT. The chain joins TRBV14 to TRBJ2-3; possibly TRBD2 for D (5 bases). This CDR3 has 13 residues. Germline CDR1 and CDR2: SGHDN and FVKESK. V was cut by 5 bases and J by 2 bases, with 8 bases left in between. The full variable domain, completed using reference TRBV14 and TRBJ2-3, is EAGVTQFPSHSVIEKGQTVTLRCDPISGHDNLYWYRRVMGKEIKFLLHFVKESKQDESGMPNNRFLAERTGGTYSTLKVQPAELEDSGVYFCASSADFTDTQYFGPGTRLTVL.

The rearrangement uses TRBV18 and TRBJ2-5; 7 bases match TRBD1. Germline-derived CDR1 and CDR2 are KGHSH and LQKENI. V was clipped by 5 bases and J by 0 bases; unmatched bases: 3. CDR3 length equals 14 residues. The CDR3 coding sequence is TGTGCCAGCTCAACGACAGGGCACCAAGAGACCCAGTACTTC. It is translated as CASSTTGHQETQYF.

The J gene is TRBJ2-1, the V gene TRBV6-1; D uncertain. V was pared by 4 bases and J by 4 bases, with 5 bases between. CDR1 is MNHNS and CDR2 is SASEGT in the germline V gene. The CDR3 sequence is 12 residues long. This CDR3 reads CASSAQYNEQFF. The CDR3 DNA reads as TGTGCCAGCAGTGCGCAGTACAATGAGCAGTTCTTC.

This chain joins TRBV4-2 and TRBJ2-3; 11 bases match TRBD2. The germline CDR1 and CDR2 sequences are LGHNA and YNFKEQ. There are 16 residues in the CDR3. V was clipped by 5 bases and J by 3 bases; unmatched bases: 7. As DNA, the CDR3 is TGTGCCAGCAGCACTCCTAGCGGGGGGACTACAGATACGCAGTATTTT. This encodes CASSTPSGGTTDTQYF.

The rearrangement links TRBV19 to TRBJ1-4; weak D call: TRBD1 (6 bases). Trimming removed 7 bases from V and 3 bases from J, with 15 bases in between. The germline V gene has CDR1 LNHDA and CDR2 SQIVND (reference sequence). CDR3 size: 15 residues. CDR3 nucleotides: TGTGCCAGTAACGCAGGACAGCTCTCTAATGAAAAACTGTTTTTT. This codes for CASNAGQLSNEKLFF.

V usage is TRBV28 and J usage is TRBJ1-4; D gene uncertain. Germline V gene data show CDR1 as MDHEN and CDR2 as SYDVKM. Trimming shortened V by 6 bases and J by 3 bases, and 14 bases separated the two germline ends. The CDR3 runs 15 residues. The CDR3 loop reads CASSPPARANEKLFF. In DNA form, the CDR3 reads TGTGCCAGCAGCCCCCCTGCGAGGGCTAATGAAAAACTGTTTTTT.

The CDR3 coding sequence is TGTGCCAGCAGCCCACGAGGACAGCCATCGTATGGCTACACCTTC. Its protein product is CASSPRGQPSYGYTF. The gene calls are TRBV6-1 and TRBJ1-2, with a weak D call TRBD1 (6 bases). In germline, CDR1 is MNHNS, CDR2 SASEGT. V was clipped by 6 bases and J by 5 bases, with 19 bases between them. This CDR3 is 15 amino acids long.

The genes are TRBV5-1 and TRBJ1-3; 9 bases agree with TRBD1. The CDR3 is 14 residues long. Germline trimming cut 3 bases from V and 9 bases from J; bases unmatched to any gene: 7. CDR1 SGHRS and CDR2 YFSETQ come from the germline V gene. The CDR3 DNA follows: TGCGCCAGCAGCTCCGATACAGGGGGCGGCACCATATATTTT. It encodes CASSSDTGGGTIYF.

The V call is TRBV4-2, the J call TRBJ1-2, with TRBD1 matching 7 bases. Trimming took 3 bases from V and 5 from J; bases not matched to a gene: 6. The germline V gene encodes CDR1 LGHNA and CDR2 YNFKEQ. CDR3 length: 14 amino acids. The CDR3 DNA reads as TGTGCCAGCAGCCAGTGGCCAGGGGGGTATGGCTACACCTTC. Translated: CASSQWPGGYGYTF.

This chain joins TRBV18 and TRBJ1-1; possible D gene TRBD1, 5 bases. Trimming left V 3 bases short and J 3 bases short, with 8 bases between. The CDR3 runs to 13 residues. CDR1 is KGHSH, CDR2 LQKENI, per germline. CDR3 sequence: CASSPGHDTEAFF. CDR3 DNA: TGTGCCAGCTCACCCGGACATGACACTGAAGCTTTCTTT.

Remarks on this clone: The conserved closing phenylalanine or tryptophan is absent in this CDR3, likely reflecting a read error. The chain carries TRBV4-1 and TRBJ2-3, with TRBD2 matching 10 bases. This CDR3 region has 14 residues. The V and J ends lost 8 bases and 8 bases, in that order; junction bases with no gene match: 10. CDR1 and CDR2 from the germline V gene are MGHRA and YSYEKL. The CDR3, as DNA: TGCGCCAGCTCCCCCGGAGCGGGAGGGGGTACGCAGTATGTT. Amino acids: CASSPGAGGGTQYV.

This chain joins TRBV18 and TRBJ2-2; 11 positions agree with TRBD2. This CDR3 has 17 amino acids. After removal of 1 base from V and 5 bases from J, the junction contained 6 bases not matched to a gene. CDR1 KGHSH and CDR2 LQKENI come from the germline V gene. CDR3 sequence reads: CASSPLLLAGETGELFF. The CDR3 nucleotides read TGTGCCAGCTCACCACTCTTACTAGCGGGGGAAACCGGGGAGCTGTTTTTT.

This chain connects TRBV18 to TRBJ1-3; D uncertain. The CDR3 spans 14 residues. V was cut by 3 bases and J by 3 bases, with 9 bases left in between. Germline V gene data show CDR1 as KGHSH and CDR2 as LQKENI. The DNA of the CDR3 is TGTGCCAGCTCACCCGAGAGTATTGGAAACACCATATATTTT. Encoded protein: CASSPESIGNTIYF.

J is TRBJ2-5 and V is TRBV6-5; possibly TRBD2 for D (5 bases). Germline V gene lookup returns CDR1 MNHEY and CDR2 SVGAGI. The CDR3 has 12 residues. Trimming pared 4 bases from V and 6 bases from J, leaving 9 bases between. CDR3 coding DNA: TGTGCCAGCAGTTCTGAGGGCAAGACCCAGTACTTC. Translating it yields CASSSEGKTQYF.

The J gene is TRBJ1-1, the V gene TRBV19; D is unresolved. This CDR3 is 16 amino acids long. Trimming removed 4 bases at V and 0 bases at J, with 15 bases between. Germline V gene lookup returns CDR1 LNHDA and CDR2 SQIVND (reference sequence). The CDR3 is CASSKQPPLLNTEAFF. The CDR3 DNA reads TGTGCCAGTAGTAAGCAACCCCCCCTCCTGAACACTGAAGCTTTCTTT. The full variable domain, rest sourced from reference TRBV19 and TRBJ1-1, is DGGITQSPKYLFRKEGQNVTLSCEQNLNHDAMYWYRQDPGQGLRLIYYSQIVNDFQKGDIAEGYSVSREKKESFPLTVTSAQKNPTAFYLCASSKQPPLLNTEAFFGQGTRLTVV.

CDR3 loop: CSGTVNEQFF. Here the CDR3 DNA reads TGCAGCGGAACAGTGAATGAGCAGTTCTTC. V gene TRBV29-1 combines with J gene TRBJ2-1, with D uncertain. The germline gives CDR1 SQVTM, CDR2 ANQGSEA. V lost 7 bases to trimming and J lost 7 bases, with 8 bases between them. There are 10 residues in the CDR3.

In this sample, this clone turned up once. V usage is TRBV6-1 and J usage is TRBJ2-7, with TRBD1 as a possible D gene (6 bases). The CDR3 is 15 residues long. Germline V gene sequence: CDR1 MNHNS, CDR2 SASEGT. V shed 2 bases and J shed 7 bases, with 18 bases lying between them. CDR3 region: CASSETSRGKGEQYF. CDR3 DNA: TGTGCCAGCAGTGAAACGAGCAGGGGAAAGGGTGAGCAGTACTTC.